One and the same sample provided the 21 T cell receptor beta chains below, sequenced in a study of T cell responses to AZD1222 COVID-19 vaccine. Produced via immunoSEQ multiplex PCR; TCRdb's table is partial and in-frame only. The data contain 150,000 to 200,000 clones, almost 95% of them singletons. The specimen comprised peripheral blood, sampled on day 0 of AZD1222 vaccination. The source of these receptors is an adult in good health.

The genes are TRBV27 and TRBJ1-4; unclear D gene. From germline, CDR1 is MNHEY and CDR2 SMNVEV (reference sequence). This CDR3 has 14 residues. Trimming removed 2 bases at V and 10 bases at J, with 14 bases between. The CDR3 DNA reads as TGTGCCAGCAGTTTAGGGGAGGGCAGTGGAAAACTGTTTTTT. Its translation: CASSLGEGSGKLFF.

This clone was picked up one time. CDR3 protein: CASSPAGNQPQHF. The DNA of the CDR3 is TGTGCCAGCAGCCCCGCGGGGAATCAGCCCCAGCATTTT. The rearrangement joins TRBV7-8 to TRBJ1-5, with D unclear. Trimming stripped 5 bases from V and 4 bases from J, with 9 bases between. This CDR3 comprises 13 residues. Germline V gene lookup returns CDR1 SGHVS and CDR2 FQNEAQ.

The V gene is TRBV24-1, the J gene TRBJ1-5, with D uncertain. V was pared by 7 bases and J by 0 bases, with 6 bases between. Germline loops: CDR1 KGHDR, CDR2 SFDVKD. The CDR3 length is 13 residues. The CDR3 DNA reads as TGTGCCACCAGCGCGCGTAGCAATCAGCCCCAGCATTTT. This gives the protein CATSARSNQPQHF.

The sample holds one count of this clone. The chain joins TRBV6-5 to TRBJ1-1; 8 bases align to TRBD1. The length of the CDR3 is 14 residues. Looked up from germline, CDR1 is MNHEY and CDR2 is SVGAGI. J lost 4 bases, V lost 6 bases, and 7 bases had no gene match. The CDR3 DNA reads TGTGCCAGCAGAAGAACAGGGGGTTCCACTGAAGCTTTCTTT. It yields the protein CASRRTGGSTEAFF.

V is TRBV6-1 and J is TRBJ1-2, with no clear D. In germline, CDR1 is MNHNS, CDR2 SASEGT. This CDR3 has 15 amino acids. The V gene lost 0 bases and the J gene lost 3 bases, with 11 bases spanning the gap. Here the CDR3 reads CASSEARGLHYGYTF. For the CDR3, the DNA is TGTGCCAGCAGTGAAGCGCGAGGGCTCCACTATGGCTACACCTTC.

The rearrangement joins TRBV15 to TRBJ1-6; TRBD1 agrees at 7 bases. The CDR3 is 14 amino acids. The germline V gene has CDR1 LNHNV and CDR2 YYDKDF (reference sequence). V shed 5 bases and J 7 bases; nucleotides not matched to a gene: 5. CDR3 sequence: CATSRDSQNSPLHF. Written as DNA, the CDR3 is TGTGCCACCAGCCGGGACAGCCAAAATTCACCCCTCCACTTT. The entire variable domain, with the rest obtained from reference TRBV15 and TRBJ1-6, is as follows: DAMVIQNPRYQVTQFGKPVTLSCSQTLNHNVMYWYQQKSSQAPKLLFHYYDKDFNNEADTPDNFQSRRPNTSFCFLDIRSPGLGDTAMYLCATSRDSQNSPLHFGNGTRLTVT.

In nucleotides, the CDR3 is TGCGCCAGCAGCCAAGTCCTCAGCGGGACCCGCAATGAGCAGTTCTTC. This sequence encodes CASSQVLSGTRNEQFF. The chain has TRBV4-1 and TRBJ2-1; 7 nucleotides line up with TRBD2. Trimming cost V 1 base and J 6 bases; bases outside gene matches: 9. This CDR3 is 16 amino acids long. Germline CDR1 MGHRA, CDR2 YSYEKL.

The genes are TRBV28 and TRBJ2-5, with D possibly TRBD1 on 6 matching bases. CDR3 length: 14 amino acids. V was clipped by 1 base and J by 0 bases, with 6 bases between them. Germline CDR1 and CDR2: MDHEN and SYDVKM. This chain's CDR3 is CASSLYRDQETQYF. The CDR3 DNA reads TGTGCCAGCAGTTTATACAGGGACCAAGAGACCCAGTACTTC.

This clone appeared a single time. The rearrangement links TRBV7-9 to TRBJ1-3; D is unresolved. The length of the CDR3 is 16 residues. Germline V gene lookup returns CDR1 SEHNR and CDR2 FQNEAQ (reference sequence). Trimming removed 10 bases from V and 0 bases from J, with 19 bases in between. CDR3 protein: CAISGVGPFSGNTIYF. Here the CDR3 DNA reads TGTGCCATCTCTGGGGTCGGGCCCTTCTCTGGAAACACCATATATTTT.

The rearrangement joins TRBV30 to TRBJ1-4; D gene uncertain. V lost 3 bases, J lost 10 bases, and 9 bases lay in between. The CDR3 has 11 amino acids. Germline V gene lookup returns CDR1 GTSNPN and CDR2 SVGIG (reference sequence). CDR3 DNA: TGTGCCTGGAGCCCCGACGGAAAACTGTTTTTT. It is translated as CAWSPDGKLFF.

V is TRBV2 and J is TRBJ2-5; D is perhaps TRBD1 (6 bases). There are 13 residues in the CDR3. Trimming removed 1 base from V and 3 bases from J, with 6 bases in between. Looked up from germline, CDR1 is SNHLY and CDR2 is FYNNEI. The CDR3 sequence: CASSEEGEETQYF. CDR3 coding DNA: TGTGCCAGCAGTGAAGAGGGGGAAGAGACCCAGTACTTC.

This sequence joins TRBV28 and TRBJ1-1; no clear D. The CDR3 has 13 amino acids. Trimming stripped 2 bases from V and 8 bases from J, with 12 bases between. Germline V gives CDR1 MDHEN, CDR2 SYDVKM. The CDR3 DNA reads as TGTGCCAGCAGTTTAAATAAGCCTCCAGAAGCTTTCTTT. As protein: CASSLNKPPEAFF.

The chain carries TRBV4-1 and TRBJ1-5; 8 nucleotides agree with TRBD1. Germline V CDR1 and CDR2: MGHRA, YSYEKL. V shed 4 bases, J shed 0 bases, and the junction held 14 bases outside the gene matches. This CDR3 contains 19 residues. The CDR3 spells CASSRERGTGDYSNQPQHF. DNA for the CDR3: TGCGCCAGCAGCCGCGAACGGGGGACAGGAGATTATAGCAATCAGCCCCAGCATTTT.

Note on this clone: This sample also contains other DNA sequences that code for the same CDR3. This sequence joins TRBV28 and TRBJ2-6; no clear D. The CDR3 runs to 13 residues. V was clipped by 6 bases and J by 0 bases, with 3 bases between them. The germline V gene has CDR1 MDHEN and CDR2 SYDVKM. The CDR3 DNA reads TGTGCCAGCAGGGCCTCTGGGGCCAACGTCCTGACTTTC. This encodes CASRASGANVLTF. The full variable domain, its missing parts supplied by reference TRBV28 and TRBJ2-6, is DVKVTQSSRYLVKRTGEKVFLECVQDMDHENMFWYRQDPGLGLRLIYFSYDVKMKEKGDIPEGYSVSREKKERFSLILESASTNQTSMYLCASRASGANVLTFGAGSRLTVL.

V and J are TRBV5-1 and TRBJ2-1; 9 bases are a match to TRBD1. This CDR3 is 16 amino acids long. V dropped 5 bases and J dropped 1; count of bases not matched to a gene: 7. Germline lookup yields CDR1 SGHRS and CDR2 YFSETQ. The CDR3 sequence: CASRPGGTGSYNEQFF. For the CDR3, the DNA is TGCGCCAGCAGACCCGGAGGGACAGGGTCCTACAATGAGCAGTTCTTC.

The V and J genes are TRBV5-1 and TRBJ2-2; D is unresolved. CDR1 SGHRS and CDR2 YFSETQ come from the germline V gene. V lost 0 bases, J lost 6 bases, and 9 bases lay in between. The CDR3 is made up of 14 amino acids. In nucleotides, the CDR3 is TGCGCCAGCAGCTTGGCAGCTCCCCCCGGGGAGCTGTTTTTT. This encodes CASSLAAPPGELFF.

V and J are TRBV28 and TRBJ2-3, with 11 bases fitting TRBD2. With 11 bases clipped from V and 0 bases from J, the junction kept 10 bases outside the gene matches. Germline lookup yields CDR1 MDHEN and CDR2 SYDVKM. CDR3 length: 16 residues. CDR3: CACTVAGGPSTDTQYF. CDR3 sequence (DNA): TGTGCCTGCACCGTAGCGGGAGGGCCCAGCACAGATACGCAGTATTTT.

This clone was found once. The chain combines TRBV30 with TRBJ1-5, with 9 positions matching TRBD1. Looked up from germline, CDR1 is GTSNPN and CDR2 is SVGIG (reference sequence). This CDR3 is built from 14 residues. Trimming at V came to 3 bases and at J to 4 bases, leaving 4 bases not matched to a gene. CDR3: CAWRGTGLNQPQHF. In DNA, the CDR3 is TGTGCCTGGAGGGGGACAGGGCTGAATCAGCCCCAGCATTTT.

CDR3 sequence reads: CASRPTGPDEQYF. The DNA of the CDR3 is TGTGCCAGCAGACCGACAGGGCCGGACGAGCAGTACTTC. The chain combines TRBV28 with TRBJ2-7, with TRBD1 identical over 7 bases. Trimming cost V 6 bases and J 5 bases; bases outside gene matches: 7. Germline CDR1 is MDHEN and CDR2 is SYDVKM. This CDR3 region has 13 residues.

The chain has TRBV2 and TRBJ1-1; D unresolved. V was trimmed by 7 bases and J by 6 bases, leaving 18 bases between them. The germline gives CDR1 SNHLY, CDR2 FYNNEI. There are 14 residues in the CDR3. The CDR3 loop reads CASIRRTGGAEAFF. DNA of the CDR3: TGTGCCAGCATAAGGCGCACGGGCGGGGCTGAAGCTTTCTTT.

The chain carries TRBV6-5 and TRBJ2-2; D gene unclear. Germline V gives CDR1 MNHEY, CDR2 SVGAGI. This CDR3 contains 14 residues. V was shortened by 5 bases and J by 8 bases, with 15 bases between the two germline ends. In DNA, the CDR3 is TGTGCCAGCAGTATAGTCCCGCCGGCGGGGGAGCTGTTTTTT. Amino acid sequence: CASSIVPPAGELFF.